This T cell receptor beta chain was recorded in a study of blood T cell repertoires in COVID-19. Libraries were prepared by immunoSEQ multiplex PCR; TCRdb keeps only in-frame clonotypes and omits some of them. The table records some 140,000 clones, 70% to 85% of them present only once. Only one count was recorded for this clone. At one of its ends the junction is not consistent with the germline gene, which may arise from a read error. There are 13 residues in the CDR3. Looked up from germline, CDR1 is SEHNR and CDR2 is FQNEAQ (reference sequence). The TCR originated in a man aged 45-65 years who had recovered from COVID-19. Sequencing was performed on PBMCs or T cells enriched from blood (not recorded which). The V gene is TRBV7-9, the J gene TRBJ2-3; TRBD1 matches 7 bases. The CDR3: CAGNRGGTDTRYF. The CDR3 coding sequence is TGTGCCGGGAACAGGGGTGGCACAGATACGCGGTATTTT.